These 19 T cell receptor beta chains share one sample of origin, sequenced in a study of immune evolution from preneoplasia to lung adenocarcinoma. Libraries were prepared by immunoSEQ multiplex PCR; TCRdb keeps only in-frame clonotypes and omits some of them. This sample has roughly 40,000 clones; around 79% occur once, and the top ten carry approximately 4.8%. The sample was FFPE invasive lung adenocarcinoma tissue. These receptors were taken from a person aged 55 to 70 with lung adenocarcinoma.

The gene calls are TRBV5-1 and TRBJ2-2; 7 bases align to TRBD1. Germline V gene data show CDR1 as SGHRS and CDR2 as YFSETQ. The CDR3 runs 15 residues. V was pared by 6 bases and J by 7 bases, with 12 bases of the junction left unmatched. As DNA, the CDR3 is TGCGCCAGCACCCCTCTTGACAGGGAAGGCGGGGAGCTGTTTTTT. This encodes CASTPLDREGGELFF. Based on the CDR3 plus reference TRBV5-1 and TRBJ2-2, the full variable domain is KAGVTQTPRYLIKTRGQQVTLSCSPISGHRSVSWYQQTPGQGLQFLFEYFSETQRNKGNFPGRFSGRQFSNSRSEMNVSTLELGDSALYLCASTPLDREGGELFFGEGSRLTVL.

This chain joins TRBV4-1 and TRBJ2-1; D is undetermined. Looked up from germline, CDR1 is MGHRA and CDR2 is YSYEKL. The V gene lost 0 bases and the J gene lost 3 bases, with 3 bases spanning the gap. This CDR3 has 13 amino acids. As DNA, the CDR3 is TGCGCCAGCAGCCAAGACTACTACAATGAGCAGTTCTTC. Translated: CASSQDYYNEQFF.

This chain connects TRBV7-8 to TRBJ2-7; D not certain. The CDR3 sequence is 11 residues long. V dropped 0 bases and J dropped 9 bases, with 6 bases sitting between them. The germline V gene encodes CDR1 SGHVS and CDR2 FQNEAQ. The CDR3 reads CASSLARVQYF. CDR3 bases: TGTGCCAGCAGCTTAGCCCGGGTGCAGTACTTC.

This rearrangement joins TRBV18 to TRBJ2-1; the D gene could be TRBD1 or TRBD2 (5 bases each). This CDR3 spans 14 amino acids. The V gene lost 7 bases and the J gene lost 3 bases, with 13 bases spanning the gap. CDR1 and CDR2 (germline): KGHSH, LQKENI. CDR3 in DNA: TGTGCCAGCTTGGGACCCACTGACTACAATGAGCAGTTCTTC. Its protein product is CASLGPTDYNEQFF.

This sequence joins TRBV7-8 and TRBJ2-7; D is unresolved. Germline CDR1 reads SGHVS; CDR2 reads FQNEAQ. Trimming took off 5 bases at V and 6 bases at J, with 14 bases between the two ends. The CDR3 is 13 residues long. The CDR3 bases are TGTGCCAGCAGCCAAAGTCCCCCCCGCGAGCAGTACTTC. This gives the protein CASSQSPPREQYF.

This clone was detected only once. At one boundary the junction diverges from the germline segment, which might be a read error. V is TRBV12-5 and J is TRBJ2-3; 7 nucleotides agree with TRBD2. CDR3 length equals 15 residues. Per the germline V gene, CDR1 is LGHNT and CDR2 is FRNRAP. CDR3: CANGLQRDGTDTQYF. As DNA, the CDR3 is TGTGCTAATGGTTTGCAGCGGGATGGCACAGATACGCAGTATTTT.

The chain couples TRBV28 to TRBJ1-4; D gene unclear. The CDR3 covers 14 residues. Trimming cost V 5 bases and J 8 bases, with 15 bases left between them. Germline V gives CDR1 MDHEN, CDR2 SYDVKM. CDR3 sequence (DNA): TGTGCCAGCAGTCCCCCCGTGATGAGGGAAAAACTGTTTTTT. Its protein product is CASSPPVMREKLFF.

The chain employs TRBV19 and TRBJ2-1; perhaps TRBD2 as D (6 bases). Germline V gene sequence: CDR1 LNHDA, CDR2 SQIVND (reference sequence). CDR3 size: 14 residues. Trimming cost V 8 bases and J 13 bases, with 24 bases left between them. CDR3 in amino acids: CASSVPSEGQFQFF. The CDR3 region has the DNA TGTGCCAGTTCAGTCCCTAGCGAGGGCCAGTTTCAGTTCTTC.

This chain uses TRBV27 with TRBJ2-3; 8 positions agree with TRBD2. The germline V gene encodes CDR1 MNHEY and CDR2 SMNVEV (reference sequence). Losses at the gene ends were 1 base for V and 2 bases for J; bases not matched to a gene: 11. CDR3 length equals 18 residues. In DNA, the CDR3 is TGTGCCAGCAGTTTATTCCTCCGGGTTAGCGGGACCACAGATACGCAGTATTTT. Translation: CASSLFLRVSGTTDTQYF.

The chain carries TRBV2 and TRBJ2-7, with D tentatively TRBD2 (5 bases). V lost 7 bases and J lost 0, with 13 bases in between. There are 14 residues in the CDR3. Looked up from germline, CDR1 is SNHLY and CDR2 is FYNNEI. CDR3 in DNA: TGTGCCAGCACGGAGGCCGCGAGCTCCTACGAGCAGTACTTC. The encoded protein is CASTEAASSYEQYF.

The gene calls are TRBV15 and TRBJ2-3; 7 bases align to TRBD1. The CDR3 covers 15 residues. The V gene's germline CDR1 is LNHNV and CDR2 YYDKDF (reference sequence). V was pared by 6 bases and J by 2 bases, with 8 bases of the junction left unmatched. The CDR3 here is CATRLQGNPTDTQYF. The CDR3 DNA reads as TGTGCCACCAGATTACAGGGGAATCCCACAGATACGCAGTATTTT.

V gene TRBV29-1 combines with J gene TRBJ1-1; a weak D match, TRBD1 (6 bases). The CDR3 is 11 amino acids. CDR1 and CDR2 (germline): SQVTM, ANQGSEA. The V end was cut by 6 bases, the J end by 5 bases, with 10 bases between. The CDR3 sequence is CSVTGKTEAFF. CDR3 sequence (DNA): TGCAGCGTAACAGGGAAGACTGAAGCTTTCTTT.

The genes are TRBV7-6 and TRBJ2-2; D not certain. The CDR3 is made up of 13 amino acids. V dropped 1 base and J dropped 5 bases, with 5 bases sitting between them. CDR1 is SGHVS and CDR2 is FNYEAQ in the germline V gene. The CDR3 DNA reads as TGTGCCAGCAGCTTAGTGATGACCGGGGAGCTGTTTTTT. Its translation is CASSLVMTGELFF.

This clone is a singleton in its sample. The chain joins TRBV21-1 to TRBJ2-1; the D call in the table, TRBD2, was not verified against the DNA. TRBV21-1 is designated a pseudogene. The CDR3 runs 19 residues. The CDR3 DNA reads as TGTGCCAGCAGCAAAGAGGGTAAAAGCGGGATCAGCTCCTACAATGAGCAGTTCTTC. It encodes CASSKEGKSGISSYNEQFF.

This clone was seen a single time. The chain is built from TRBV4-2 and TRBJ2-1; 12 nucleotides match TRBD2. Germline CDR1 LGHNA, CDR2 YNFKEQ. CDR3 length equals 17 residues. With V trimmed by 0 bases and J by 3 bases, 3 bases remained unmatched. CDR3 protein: CASSQEQGLAGYNEQFF. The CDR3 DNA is TGTGCCAGCAGCCAAGAACAGGGACTAGCGGGCTACAATGAGCAGTTCTTC.

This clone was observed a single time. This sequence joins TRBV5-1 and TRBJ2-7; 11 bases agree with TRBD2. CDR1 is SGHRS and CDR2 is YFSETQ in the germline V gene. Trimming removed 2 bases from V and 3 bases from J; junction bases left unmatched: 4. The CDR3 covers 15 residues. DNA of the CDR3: TGCGCCAGCAGCTTCCCTAGCGGGAGGAGCTACGAGCAGTACTTC. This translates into CASSFPSGRSYEQYF.

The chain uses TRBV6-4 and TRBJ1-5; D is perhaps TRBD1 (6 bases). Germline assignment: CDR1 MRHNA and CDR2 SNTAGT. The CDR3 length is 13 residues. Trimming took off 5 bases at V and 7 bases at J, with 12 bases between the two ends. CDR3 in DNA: TGTGCCAGCAGTCCAGGGGCTGGCCAGCCCCAGCATTTT. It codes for CASSPGAGQPQHF.

CDR3 sequence: CATSLREVGELFF. The CDR3 DNA reads TGCGCCACCTCCCTCAGGGAAGTCGGGGAGCTGTTTTTT. This sequence joins TRBV5-1 and TRBJ2-2; TRBD1 might be the D (5 bases). Deletions cut 9 bases from V and 7 bases from J, with 16 bases between. This CDR3 comprises 13 residues. CDR1 and CDR2 from the germline V gene are SGHRS and YFSETQ.

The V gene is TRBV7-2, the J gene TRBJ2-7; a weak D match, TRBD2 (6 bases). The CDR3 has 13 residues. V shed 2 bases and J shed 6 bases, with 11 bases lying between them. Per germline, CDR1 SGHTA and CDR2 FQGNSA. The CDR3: CASSLYGGTEQYF. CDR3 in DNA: TGTGCCAGCAGCTTATATGGGGGGACCGAGCAGTACTTC. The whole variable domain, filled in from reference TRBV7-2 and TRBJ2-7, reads GAGVSQSPSNKVTEKGKDVELRCDPISGHTALYWYRQSLGQGLEFLIYFQGNSAPDKSGLPSDRFSAERTGGSVSTLTIQRTQQEDSAVYLCASSLYGGTEQYFGPGTRLTVT.